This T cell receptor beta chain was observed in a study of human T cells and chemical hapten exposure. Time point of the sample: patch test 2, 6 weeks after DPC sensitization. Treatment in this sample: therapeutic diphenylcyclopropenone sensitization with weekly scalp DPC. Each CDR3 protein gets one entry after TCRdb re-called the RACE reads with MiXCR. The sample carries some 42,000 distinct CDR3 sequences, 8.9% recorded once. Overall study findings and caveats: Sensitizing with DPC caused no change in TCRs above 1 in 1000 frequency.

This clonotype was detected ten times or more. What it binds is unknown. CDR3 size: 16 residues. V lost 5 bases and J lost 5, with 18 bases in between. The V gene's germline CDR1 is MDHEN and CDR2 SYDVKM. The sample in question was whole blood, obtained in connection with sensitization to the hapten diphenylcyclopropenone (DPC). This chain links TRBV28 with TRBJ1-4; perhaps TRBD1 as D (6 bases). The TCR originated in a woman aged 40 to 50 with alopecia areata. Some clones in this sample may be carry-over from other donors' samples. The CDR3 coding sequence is TGTGCCAGCAGTGGAGGGGGGGTCGGGACGAATGAAAAACTGTTTTTT. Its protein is CASSGGGVGTNEKLFF.